The next 23 T cell receptor beta chains were all read from a single sample in a study of T cell responses to AZD1222 COVID-19 vaccine. Using immunoSEQ multiplex PCR, the repertoire was profiled, and TCRdb retains in-frame clones only, with some absent. The sample lists 130,000 to 150,000 clones, approximately 90% occurring once. The sequences come from peripheral blood, collected 28 days after the second AZD1222 dose. The origin of the receptors is an adult who received the AZD1222 COVID-19 vaccine.

This chain joins TRBV4-2 and TRBJ1-5; D might be TRBD1 (5 bases). Germline CDR1 reads LGHNA; CDR2 reads YNFKEQ. This CDR3 comprises 15 residues. V was trimmed by 3 bases and J by 7 bases, leaving 16 bases between them. The CDR3 DNA reads TGTGCCAGCAGCCATCACCGGGACGGTGGGCAGCCCCAGCATTTT. Translated, it gives CASSHHRDGGQPQHF.

This sequence joins TRBV2 and TRBJ1-2, with D possibly TRBD1 on 6 matching bases. Germline V gene sequence: CDR1 SNHLY, CDR2 FYNNEI. Between the trimmed V and J ends, which lost 2 bases and 4 bases, there was a span of 17 bases. The CDR3 has 16 residues. The CDR3 loop is CASSEMWGQSPYGYTF. In nucleotides, the CDR3 is TGTGCCAGCAGTGAAATGTGGGGGCAGAGTCCCTATGGCTACACCTTC.

The gene calls are TRBV6-4 and TRBJ2-1, with D perhaps matching TRBD2 (5 bases). The CDR3 is made up of 14 amino acids. CDR1 and CDR2 from the germline V gene are MRHNA and SNTAGT. Trimming stripped 2 bases from V and 6 bases from J, with 11 bases between. CDR3 nucleotide sequence: TGTGCCAGCAGTGACGGGAGTGGAGGCAATGAGCAGTTCTTC. It is translated as CASSDGSGGNEQFF.

The rearrangement links TRBV6-5 to TRBJ2-7, with 9 bases identical to TRBD2. CDR3 length equals 14 residues. Unmatched junction bases numbered 5, after V lost 5 bases and J lost 3 bases. In germline, CDR1 is MNHEY, CDR2 SVGAGI. CDR3 sequence: CASSPTSGNYEQYF. In DNA, the CDR3 is TGTGCCAGCAGTCCGACTAGCGGCAACTACGAGCAGTACTTC.

The CDR3, as DNA: TGTGCCAGCAGACCATCCACCGGGACGGCCTATGGCTACACCTTC. Protein product: CASRPSTGTAYGYTF. The genes are TRBV7-9 and TRBJ1-2, with D perhaps matching TRBD1 (5 bases). Trimming cost V 6 bases and J 4 bases, with 18 bases left between them. CDR1 and CDR2 (germline): SEHNR, FQNEAQ (reference sequence). The CDR3 runs to 15 residues.

The CDR3 reads CASADRGLAGYTF. The CDR3 DNA reads as TGTGCTAGTGCCGACCGGGGGTTGGCTGGCTACACCTTC. This chain links TRBV12-5 with TRBJ1-2; D perhaps matches TRBD1 (5 bases). Germline V gene data show CDR1 as LGHNT and CDR2 as FRNRAP. V gave up 7 bases and J gave up 7 bases, with 16 bases separating them. The CDR3 runs 13 residues.

V is TRBV2 and J is TRBJ2-7, with 9 bases fitting TRBD2. Germline CDR1 is SNHLY and CDR2 is FYNNEI. The CDR3 spans 14 residues. V gave up 6 bases and J gave up 4 bases; unmatched junction bases: 7. CDR3 protein: CASRLAGIKYEQYF. CDR3 bases: TGTGCCAGCAGGCTAGCGGGGATCAAATACGAGCAGTACTTC.

The rearrangement joins TRBV10-3 to TRBJ2-7; TRBD1 matches 10 bases. CDR1 and CDR2 from the germline V gene are ENHRY and SYGVKD. J lost 7 bases, V lost 6 bases, and 6 bases had no gene match. CDR3 length equals 13 residues. The CDR3 here is CAIRDRGVAEQYF. The CDR3 DNA follows: TGTGCCATCAGGGACAGGGGGGTTGCAGAGCAGTACTTC.

The CDR3: CASSVGPTDTGELFF. The CDR3 DNA is TGTGCCAGCAGCGTGGGACCAACCGACACCGGGGAGCTGTTTTTT. The rearrangement joins TRBV9 to TRBJ2-2; D possibly uses TRBD1 or TRBD2 (5 bases each). Trimming stripped 2 bases from V and 3 bases from J, with 11 bases between. Germline V gives CDR1 SGDLS, CDR2 YYNGEE. The CDR3 runs 15 residues.

The CDR3 region has the DNA TGTGCCAGCAGCTTAGGACTAGCGGGCCTCAGGGAGACCCAGTACTTC. The encoded protein is CASSLGLAGLRETQYF. The genes are TRBV11-3 and TRBJ2-5; 10 positions agree with TRBD2. Germline CDR1 reads SGHNT; CDR2 reads YENEEA. V lost 1 base and J lost 5; bases outside the gene matches: 7. The CDR3 sequence is 16 residues long.

The CDR3 reads CASSLGTSTGAFF. CDR3 nucleotide sequence: TGTGCCAGCAGCTTAGGCACATCTACGGGAGCTTTCTTT. J is TRBJ1-1 and V is TRBV7-2; D is unresolved. The V end was cut by 1 base, the J end by 10 bases, with 13 bases between. Per germline, CDR1 SGHTA and CDR2 FQGNSA. This CDR3 comprises 13 residues. The variable domain in full, with the rest retrieved from reference TRBV7-2 and TRBJ1-1, is GAGVSQSPSNKVTEKGKDVELRCDPISGHTALYWYRQSLGQGLEFLIYFQGNSAPDKSGLPSDRFSAERTGGSVSTLTIQRTQQEDSAVYLCASSLGTSTGAFFGQGTRLTVV.

This chain joins TRBV2 and TRBJ1-5; D remains unclear. This CDR3 spans 13 amino acids. CDR1 is SNHLY, CDR2 FYNNEI, per germline. Between the trimmed V and J ends, which lost 7 bases and 6 bases, there was a span of 13 bases. The CDR3 protein is CASMAREAQPQHF. The CDR3 DNA is TGTGCCAGCATGGCAAGGGAAGCTCAGCCCCAGCATTTT.

CDR3 in DNA: TGTGCCAGCAGCTTAGTCCTAGCGGGGGACTACAATGAGCAGTTCTTC. The encoded protein is CASSLVLAGDYNEQFF. The rearrangement links TRBV7-2 to TRBJ2-1, with 10 positions matching TRBD2. This CDR3 is built from 16 residues. Trimming removed 1 base from V and 3 bases from J; junction bases left unmatched: 3. Per germline, CDR1 SGHTA and CDR2 FQGNSA.

The chain carries TRBV7-3 and TRBJ2-1, with 9 nucleotides matching TRBD2. The V gene's germline CDR1 is SGHTA and CDR2 FQGTGA. After removal of 1 base from V and 9 bases from J, the junction contained 7 bases not matched to a gene. CDR3 length: 15 residues. CDR3 sequence reads: CASSLNSLAGSEQFF. The DNA for the CDR3 is TGTGCCAGCAGCTTAAATAGTCTAGCGGGAAGTGAGCAGTTCTTC.

The gene calls are TRBV18 and TRBJ1-2, with a tentative D call TRBD1 (6 bases). The CDR3 covers 14 residues. The ends were cut back, 6 bases at V and 4 bases at J, with 15 bases in the middle. Germline loops: CDR1 KGHSH, CDR2 LQKENI. This chain's CDR3 is CASSPALGAYGYTF. The CDR3 DNA reads as TGTGCCAGCTCCCCAGCGTTGGGGGCCTATGGCTACACCTTC.

J is TRBJ1-1 and V is TRBV28; TRBD1 matches 7 bases. With V trimmed by 6 bases and J by 6 bases, 7 bases remained unmatched. Germline CDR1 is MDHEN and CDR2 is SYDVKM. This CDR3 is built from 13 residues. CDR3 coding DNA: TGTGCCAGCAGCTTACTACAGGGGCCTGAAGCTTTCTTT. This codes for CASSLLQGPEAFF.

The chain recombines TRBV12-5 with TRBJ1-2, with 7 positions matching TRBD1. Germline assignment: CDR1 LGHNT and CDR2 FRNRAP. The CDR3 is 20 amino acids. V trimming: 0 bases; J trimming: 6 bases; junction bases outside the gene matches: 22. Written as DNA, the CDR3 is TGTGCTAGTGGTTTGGTGACACTTAGAGACAGGGATCTCCTCGTGGATGGCTACACCTTC. Amino acids: CASGLVTLRDRDLLVDGYTF.

DNA of the CDR3: TGTGCCAGTACTGGTTCTGGGGCTTTCTTT. Amino acid sequence: CASTGSGAFF. The chain is built from TRBV19 and TRBJ1-1; D not resolved. Between the trimmed V and J ends, which lost 7 bases and 11 bases, there was a span of 11 bases. The CDR3 loop spans 10 amino acids. The germline gives CDR1 LNHDA, CDR2 SQIVND (reference sequence).

The chain couples TRBV29-1 to TRBJ2-7; 7 bases are a match to TRBD2. Per germline, CDR1 SQVTM and CDR2 ANQGSEA. The CDR3 is 12 amino acids. V was clipped by 5 bases and J by 9 bases; unmatched bases: 10. This CDR3 is CSVPTGGGMQYF. For the CDR3, the DNA is TGCAGCGTTCCGACGGGCGGGGGAATGCAGTACTTC.

This clone appeared once. This chain joins TRBV6-2 or TRBV6-3 and TRBJ1-5, with 9 bases matching TRBD1. The CDR3 length is 16 residues. CDR1 is MNHEY and CDR2 is SVGEGT in the germline V gene. V lost 5 bases and J lost 4; bases outside the gene matches: 9. Written as DNA, the CDR3 is TGTGCCAGCAGTACTTCCGGGACAGGGCTTAATCAGCCCCAGCATTTT. It yields the protein CASSTSGTGLNQPQHF.

The chain links TRBV7-9 to TRBJ1-3; unclear D gene. The CDR3 runs to 15 residues. CDR1 and CDR2 from the germline V gene are SEHNR and FQNEAQ (reference sequence). The ends were cut back, 5 bases at V and 4 bases at J, with 15 bases in the middle. CDR3 residues: CASSETRRLGNTIYF. CDR3 nucleotide sequence: TGTGCCAGCAGCGAAACCCGACGTCTCGGAAACACCATATATTTT. The full variable domain, in which reference TRBV7-9 and TRBJ1-3 provide the parts outside the CDR3, is DTGVSQNPRHKITKRGQNVTFRCDPISEHNRLYWYRQTLGQGPEFLTYFQNEAQLEKSRLLSDRFSAERPKGSFSTLEIQRTEQGDSAMYLCASSETRRLGNTIYFGEGSWLTVV.

The chain couples TRBV19 to TRBJ1-2; possibly TRBD1 for D (6 bases). CDR1 is LNHDA, CDR2 SQIVND, per germline (reference sequence). Trimming took off 2 bases at V and 6 bases at J, with 16 bases between the two ends. The CDR3 spans 15 residues. The CDR3 nucleotides read TGTGCCAGTAGTATAATTGGTTCAGGGGCGAATGGCTACACCTTC. The encoded protein is CASSIIGSGANGYTF. The full variable domain, completed using reference TRBV19 and TRBJ1-2, is DGGITQSPKYLFRKEGQNVTLSCEQNLNHDAMYWYRQDPGQGLRLIYYSQIVNDFQKGDIAEGYSVSREKKESFPLTVTSAQKNPTAFYLCASSIIGSGANGYTFGSGTRLTVV.

This chain connects TRBV7-2 to TRBJ1-6, with 9 positions matching TRBD1. The CDR3 runs to 15 residues. The trim removed 1 base at V and 5 bases at J, leaving 0 bases unmatched. Germline values: CDR1 SGHTA, CDR2 FQGNSA. The CDR3: CASSLGDRDNSPLHF. DNA for the CDR3: TGTGCCAGCAGCTTAGGGGACAGGGATAATTCACCCCTCCACTTT.